This T cell receptor beta chain stems from a study of T cells after yellow fever vaccination. Study-wide results and caveats: Only a small proportion of the clonotypes turned up in both the CD4 and the CD8 compartments, likely arising from convergent recombination. In FACS-sorted repertoires, abundant clonotypes from the bulk population could appear as contaminants. By day 5 rather than day 15, the secondary response had peaked, though it was weaker.

Template-switching 5'RACE yielded the TCR cDNA; a universal primer site and UMIs were added in the process. MiXCR was run by TCRdb on the 5' RACE reads, yielding one entry per CDR3 protein. Found here are under 550,000 distinct CDR3 sequences, about a fifth of them singletons; the top ten hold approximately 16%. A word on this clonotype: Its antigen is not known.

V lost 6 bases and J lost 4, with 6 bases in between. The CDR3 totals 12 residues. Looked up from germline, CDR1 is KGHDR and CDR2 is SFDVKD. Sequencing was performed on PBMCs, taken approximately 20 days after the first yellow fever vaccination. The chain carries TRBV24-1 and TRBJ2-1, with D unresolved. This clonotype originated in a man aged 18 to 30 who received the YFV17D yellow fever vaccine. The CDR3 DNA follows: TGTGCCACCAGTTCCGGGTACAATGAGCAGTTCTTC. Translating it yields CATSSGYNEQFF.